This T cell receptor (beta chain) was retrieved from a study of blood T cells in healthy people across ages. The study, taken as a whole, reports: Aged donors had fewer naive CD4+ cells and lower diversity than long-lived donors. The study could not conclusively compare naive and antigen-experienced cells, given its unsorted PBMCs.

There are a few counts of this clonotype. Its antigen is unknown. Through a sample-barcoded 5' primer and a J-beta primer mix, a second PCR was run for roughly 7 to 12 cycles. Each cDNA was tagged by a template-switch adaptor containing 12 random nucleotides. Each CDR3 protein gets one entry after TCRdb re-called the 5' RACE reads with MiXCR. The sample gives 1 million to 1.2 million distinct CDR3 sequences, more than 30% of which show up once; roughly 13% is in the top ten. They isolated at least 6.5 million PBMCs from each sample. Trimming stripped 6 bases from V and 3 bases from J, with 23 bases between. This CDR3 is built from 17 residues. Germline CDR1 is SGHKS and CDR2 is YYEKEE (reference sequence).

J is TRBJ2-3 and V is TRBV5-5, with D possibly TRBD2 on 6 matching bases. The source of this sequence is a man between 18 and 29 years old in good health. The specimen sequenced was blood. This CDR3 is CASTPWRSTGGTDTQYF. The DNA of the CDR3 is TGTGCCAGCACCCCCTGGAGGAGCACCGGGGGAACAGATACGCAGTATTTT.